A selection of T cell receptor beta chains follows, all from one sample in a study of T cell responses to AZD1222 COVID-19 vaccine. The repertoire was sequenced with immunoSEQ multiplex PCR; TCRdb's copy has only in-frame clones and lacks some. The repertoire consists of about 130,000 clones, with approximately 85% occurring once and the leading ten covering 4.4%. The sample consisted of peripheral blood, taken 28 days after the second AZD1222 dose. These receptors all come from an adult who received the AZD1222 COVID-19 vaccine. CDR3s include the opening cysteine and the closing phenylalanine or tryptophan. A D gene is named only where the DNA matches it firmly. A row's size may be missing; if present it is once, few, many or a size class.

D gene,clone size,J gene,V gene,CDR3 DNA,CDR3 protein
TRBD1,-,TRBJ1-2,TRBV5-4,TGTGCCAGCAGAACGACAGGGCTTAACTATGGCTACACCTTC,CASRTTGLNYGYTF
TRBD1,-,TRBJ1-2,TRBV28,TGTGCCAGCAGTCCCCCAGACAGGGAATATGGCTACACCTTC,CASSPPDREYGYTF
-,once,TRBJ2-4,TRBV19,TGTGCCAGTAGTACCCAGGGGAATCTAGCCAAAAACATTCAGTACTTC,CASSTQGNLAKNIQYF
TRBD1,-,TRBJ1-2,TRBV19,TGTGCCAGTAGTATCCACCCGGCAGGGGGCTATGGCTACACCTTC,CASSIHPAGGYGYTF
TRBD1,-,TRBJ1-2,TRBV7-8,TGTGCCAGCAGCTTTTCACCGGGACAGGATGGCTACACCTTC,CASSFSPGQDGYTF
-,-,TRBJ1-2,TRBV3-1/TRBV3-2,TGTGCCAGCAGCCAAGGGCTTACAGGGACCCGCTATGGCTACACCTTC,CASSQGLTGTRYGYTF
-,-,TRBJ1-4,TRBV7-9,TGTGCCAGCAGCTTAGCGCTAGAGACCGCTAATAATGAAAAACTGTTTTTT,CASSLALETANNEKLFF
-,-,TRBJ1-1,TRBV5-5,TGTGCCAGCAGCTTGGCCCACAGGGAGGCTGAAGCTTTCTTT,CASSLAHREAEAFF
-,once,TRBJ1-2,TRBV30,TGTGCCTGGAGGGAGTTGGAGGGGGCTAACTATGGCTACACCTTC,CAWRELEGANYGYTF
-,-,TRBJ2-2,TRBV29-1,TGCAGCGTTGACGGGTGGAGAGGCGGGGAGCTGTTTTTT,CSVDGWRGGELFF
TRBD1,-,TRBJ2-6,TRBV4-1,TGCGCCAGCAGCCAAGGGGCAGGGGGTAGCTCTGGGGCCAACGTCCTGACTTTC,CASSQGAGGSSGANVLTF
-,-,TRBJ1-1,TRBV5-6,TGTGCCAGCAGCTTCCCGACGGTGAACACTGAAGCTTTCTTT,CASSFPTVNTEAFF
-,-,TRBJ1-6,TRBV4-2,TGTGCCAGCAGCCAAGTAGATCCGACCTATAATTCACCCCTCCACTTT,CASSQVDPTYNSPLHF
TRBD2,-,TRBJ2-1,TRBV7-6,TGTGCCAGCAGCACTTATGGTTTAGCGGGGGAGAGCTCCTACAATGAGCAGTTCTTC,CASSTYGLAGESSYNEQFF
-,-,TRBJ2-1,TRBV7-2,TGTGCCAGCAGCTTAGTGGTTCACAATGAGCAGTTCTTC,CASSLVVHNEQFF
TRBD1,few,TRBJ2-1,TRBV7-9,TGTGCCAGCAGCTTGGGGGACAGCTCCTACAATGAGCAGTTCTTC,CASSLGDSSYNEQFF
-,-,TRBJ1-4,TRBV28,TGTGCCAGCAGTTTCGGGGGGACTAATGAAAAACTGTTTTTT,CASSFGGTNEKLFF
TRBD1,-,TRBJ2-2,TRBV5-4,TGTGCCAGCAGAAGAGAAGTGGGACAGGGGGCCGGGGAGCTGTTTTTT,CASRREVGQGAGELFF
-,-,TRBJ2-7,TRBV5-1,TGCGCCAGCAGCTCGGACAGTGCCTCCTACGAGCAGTACTTC,CASSSDSASYEQYF
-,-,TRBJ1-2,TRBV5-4,TGTGCCAGCAGCTATGCTCGCACTAACTATGGCTACACCTTC,CASSYARTNYGYTF
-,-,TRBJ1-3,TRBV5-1,TGCGCCAGCAGCTTTACCAGGGACTCTGGAAACACCATATATTTT,CASSFTRDSGNTIYF
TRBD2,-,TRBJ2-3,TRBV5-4,TGTGCCAGCAGCTTGCGGGGGGACACAGATACGCAGTATTTT,CASSLRGDTDTQYF
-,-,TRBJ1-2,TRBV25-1,TGTGCCAGCAGTGGAACCCAGACCTATGGCTACACCTTC,CASSGTQTYGYTF
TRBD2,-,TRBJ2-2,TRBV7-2,TGTGCCAGCAGGCCCGGACTAGCGTTAAACACCGGGGAGCTGTTTTTT,CASRPGLALNTGELFF
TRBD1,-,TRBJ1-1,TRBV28,TGTGCCAGCAGTTTGTCAGGGGGGACTGAAGCTTTCTTT,CASSLSGGTEAFF
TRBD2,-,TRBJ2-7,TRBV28,TGTGCCAGCAGTTTATCTCGGACTAGCGGGGGACACTACTACGAGCAGTACTTC,CASSLSRTSGGHYYEQYF
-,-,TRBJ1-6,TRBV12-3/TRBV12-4,TGTGCCAGCAGCCCCCCGGGATCACCCCTCCACTTT,CASSPPGSPLHF
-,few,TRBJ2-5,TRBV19,TGTGCCAGTAGTAAGGGGTCGGAGACCCAGTACTTC,CASSKGSETQYF
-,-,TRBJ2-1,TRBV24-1,TGTGCCACCAGTGATTTGGGTACAGGTAATGACAATGAGCAGTTCTTC,CATSDLGTGNDNEQFF
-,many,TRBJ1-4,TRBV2,TGTGCCAGCAGTGAAGGCGGGTTTGGTGCAACTAATGAAAAACTGTTTTTT,CASSEGGFGATNEKLFF
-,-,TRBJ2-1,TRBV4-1,TGCGCCAGCAGCCAAGACAGGGATGACTACAATGAGCAGTTCTTC,CASSQDRDDYNEQFF
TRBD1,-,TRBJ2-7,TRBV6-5,TGTGCCAGCAGTTACAAAGGACAGGGCCACGAGCAGTACTTC,CASSYKGQGHEQYF
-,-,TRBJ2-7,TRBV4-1,TGCGCCAGCAGCCAAAATGACCGGGTCTACGAGCAGTACTTC,CASSQNDRVYEQYF
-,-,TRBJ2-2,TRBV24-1,TGTGCCACCAGTGATTTGCAGAGGGCCCCCCACGGGGAGCTGTTTTTT,CATSDLQRAPHGELFF
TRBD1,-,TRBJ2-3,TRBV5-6,TGTGCCAGCAGCCCCTTGGGACAGGGAGCAACAGATACGCAGTATTTT,CASSPLGQGATDTQYF
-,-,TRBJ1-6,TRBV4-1,TGCGCCAGCAGCCAAGAGGCCCAGGGCGAAGTCCCCCTCCACTTT,CASSQEAQGEVPLHF
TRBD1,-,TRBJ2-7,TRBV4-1,TGCGCCAGCACCGGGACAGGGGGCAAATCCTACGAGCAGTACTTC,CASTGTGGKSYEQYF